These 5 T cell receptor beta chains were all obtained from the same sample, sequenced in a study of CD8 T cells in ankylosing spondylitis. TCRdb itself ran the 5' RACE reads through MiXCR, one entry per CDR3 protein. In the table there are around 300,000 distinct CDR3 sequences, around 21% of which are singletons. Sequencing was carried out using blood, either unsorted or a sorted T cell fraction (not recorded which). All receptors come from a female donor with ankylosing spondylitis or in good health (not recorded which).

This clonotype was seen a few times. The J gene is TRBJ2-1, the V gene TRBV3-1, with TRBD2 matching over 7 bases. Looked up from germline, CDR1 is LGHDT and CDR2 is YNNKEL (reference sequence). After removal of 3 bases from V and 4 bases from J, the junction contained 6 bases not matched to a gene. The CDR3 has 15 amino acids. The CDR3 loop is CASSQTSGAYNEQFF. CDR3 DNA: TGTGCCAGCAGCCAGACCAGCGGGGCGTACAATGAGCAGTTCTTC.

In its sample, this clonotype was seen a few times. This chain links TRBV5-6 with TRBJ1-1; D is possibly TRBD1 (5 bases). The CDR3 runs to 13 residues. Trimming took 6 bases from V and 6 from J, leaving 15 bases between them. The germline V gene has CDR1 SGHDT and CDR2 YYEEEE. The CDR3 here is CASISRGRSEAFF. CDR3 bases: TGTGCCAGCATAAGTAGGGGTCGGTCTGAAGCTTTCTTT.

J is TRBJ2-3 and V is TRBV5-1, with TRBD2 matching 7 bases. V trimming: 4 bases; J trimming: 2 bases; junction bases outside the gene matches: 7. Germline CDR1 reads SGHRS; CDR2 reads YFSETQ. This CDR3 has 15 residues. Here the CDR3 DNA reads TGCGCCAGCAGCCCGAGACTAGCCCCCACAGATACGCAGTATTTT. Translated: CASSPRLAPTDTQYF.

By its share, this clonotype is medium-sized. The chain combines TRBV24-1 with TRBJ2-5; no reliable D call. V lost 0 bases, J lost 1 base, and 11 bases lay in between. Germline CDR1 and CDR2: KGHDR and SFDVKD. This CDR3 has 16 amino acids. CDR3: CATSDLEFGGQETQYF. In DNA form, the CDR3 reads TGTGCCACCAGTGATTTGGAGTTCGGCGGCCAAGAGACCCAGTACTTC.

This clonotype appeared a few times. The J gene is TRBJ1-2, the V gene TRBV20-1, with D possibly being TRBD1 (6 bases). CDR3 length equals 12 residues. The germline V gene has CDR1 DFQATT and CDR2 SNEGSKA (reference sequence). V was shortened by 5 bases and J by 7 bases, with 14 bases between the two germline ends. This CDR3 is CSAPGHRAGYTF. Here the CDR3 DNA reads TGCAGTGCTCCCGGTCACAGGGCTGGCTACACCTTC.